This entry lists 5 T cell receptor beta chains sequenced from one sample in a study of blood T cell repertoires in COVID-19. This table comes from immunoSEQ multiplex PCR, and its TCRdb copy is limited to in-frame clones, with some not included. Seen here are roughly 250,000 clones, around 90% observed once, and the top ten hold roughly 6%. The source material was PBMCs or T cells enriched from blood (not recorded which). The receptors come from a woman aged 25 to 39 with acute COVID-19.

The chain joins TRBV7-2 to TRBJ2-3; possibly TRBD1 for D (5 bases). The germline V gene has CDR1 SGHTA and CDR2 FQGNSA. This CDR3 comprises 17 residues. V was clipped by 1 base and J by 3 bases, with 17 bases between them. The DNA of the CDR3 is TGTGCCAGCAGCTTAGTGGCGAAGGGGTCTACGACAGATACGCAGTATTTT. It specifies CASSLVAKGSTTDTQYF.

The V gene is TRBV9, the J gene TRBJ2-2; TRBD1 aligns across 8 bases. V lost 2 bases to trimming and J lost 2 bases; unmatched junction nucleotides: 2. This CDR3 comprises 15 residues. Germline loops: CDR1 SGDLS, CDR2 YYNGEE. In nucleotides, the CDR3 is TGTGCCAGCAGCGTCCAGGGGGCCAACACCGGGGAGCTGTTTTTT. It encodes CASSVQGANTGELFF.

The CDR3 DNA sequence: TGCGCCAGCAGCCCCGGGACAGGAGGCACTGAAGCTTTCTTT. Protein product: CASSPGTGGTEAFF. The J gene is TRBJ1-1, the V gene TRBV5-1; 8 bases are a match to TRBD1. V lost 4 bases to trimming and J lost 4 bases; unmatched junction nucleotides: 6. Germline CDR1 SGHRS, CDR2 YFSETQ. The CDR3 is 14 amino acids. Full variable domain (outside the CDR3, taken from reference TRBV5-1 and TRBJ1-1): KAGVTQTPRYLIKTRGQQVTLSCSPISGHRSVSWYQQTPGQGLQFLFEYFSETQRNKGNFPGRFSGRQFSNSRSEMNVSTLELGDSALYLCASSPGTGGTEAFFGQGTRLTVV.

The rearrangement links TRBV28 to TRBJ1-5; D is uncertain. In germline, CDR1 is MDHEN, CDR2 SYDVKM. This CDR3 has 14 residues. V lost 3 bases and J 3 bases, leaving 9 bases between the germline ends. The CDR3 DNA is TGTGCCAGCAGTTTGACTGCCACCAATCAGCCCCAGCATTTT. Translation: CASSLTATNQPQHF.

This clone showed up just a few times. This chain connects TRBV25-1 to TRBJ2-5; perhaps TRBD1 as D (6 bases). This CDR3 spans 14 amino acids. CDR1 is MGHDK and CDR2 is SYGVNS in the germline V gene. V lost 0 bases and J lost 5, with 10 bases in between. CDR3 DNA: TGTGCCAGCAGTGAATATGGGGGCGCGGAGACCCAGTACTTC. This codes for CASSEYGGAETQYF.